This T cell receptor (beta chain) was identified during a study of response to subunit inactivated influenza vaccine. Study results and caveats: The authors put forward the suggestion that each seasonal influenza vaccination may bring in only a limited number of new T cells.

Remarks on this clonotype: Its target is unknown.

One entry per CDR3 protein, called by TCRdb with MiXCR from the RT-PCR reads. In the table there are hundreds of thousands of distinct CDR3 sequences, around 13% of which are singletons. Per germline, CDR1 SGHRS and CDR2 YFSETQ. The CDR3 runs 15 residues. V dropped 4 bases and J dropped 2 bases, with 13 bases sitting between them. This chain connects TRBV5-1 to TRBJ2-1, with D hard to call. This receptor was identified in a man between 45 and 60 years old who received an inactivated influenza vaccine. The sequenced sample was PBMCs from blood, obtained around 14 days before vaccination. The CDR3 protein is CASSPRSNAYNEQFF. In DNA form, the CDR3 reads TGCGCCAGCAGCCCCCGGTCGAACGCCTACAATGAGCAGTTCTTC.